This T cell receptor (beta chain) was recorded in a study of blood T cell repertoires in COVID-19. Study as a whole: Sample material is recorded as cDNA or gDNA derived from T cells, B-cell-depleted T cells, or PBMCs.

The ends were cut back, 1 base at V and 4 bases at J, with 14 bases in the middle. The CDR3 sequence is 15 residues long. Germline V CDR1 and CDR2: MNHEY, SVGAGI. Those enrolled, adults aged roughly 18 to 89 years, came from about two dozen US areas. Before being deemed recovered, Cohort 3 donors had two negative PCRs, clearance, or symptom resolution. Methods used by the authors: Reference gene primer amplification gave nucleated cell count estimates. TCRdb's copy holds only in-frame clones and misses some; the assay was immunoSEQ multiplex PCR. V and J calls and clone size are copied from that table; D and trimming were computed from the DNA. The sample shows 250,000 to 300,000 clones, about nine tenths of them seen only once.

The sequence was obtained from a woman aged 35 to 49 who had recovered from COVID-19. The sequenced material came from PBMCs or T cells enriched from blood (not recorded which). The chain uses TRBV6-5 and TRBJ2-7; no firm D call. CDR3 DNA: TGTGCCAGCAGTTACTACGATCGAAGAGATTACGAGCAGTACTTC. Residues: CASSYYDRRDYEQYF.